The sequence of this T cell receptor (beta chain) was determined in a study of spatial heterogeneity in lung cancer. For the study at large: Each distinct TCR and UMI combination averaged more than ten appearances in raw reads. The study's findings and limits: It was found that expanded intratumoral alpha and beta TCR counts tracked tumor mutation counts. About 7.7% of tumor T cells for alpha chains and approximately 13% for beta chains were estimated to be covered.

TCRdb independently ran MiXCR on the 5' RACE reads; one entry per CDR3 protein. Among about 20,000 distinct CDR3 sequences listed, 7.5% were seen once. This CDR3 has 12 residues. V lost 6 bases, J lost 7 bases, and 10 bases lay in between. Regarding time point: sample taken at primary tumor resection. The donor population consisted of over 55 patients with untreated, early-stage non-small cell lung cancer. Sequencing was performed on whole RNA extracted from tumor and nontumor lung tissue, or from frozen PBMC, and the material was left unsorted. This clonotype appeared many times. The antigen remains unidentified.

The source material was lung tumor tissue, sampled at surgery. This TCR came from a male donor with early-stage non-small cell lung cancer. The chain links TRBV12-3 or TRBV12-4 to TRBJ1-5; D call uncertain. This chain's CDR3 is CASSLPGQPQHF. DNA for the CDR3: TGTGCCAGCAGCCTCCCTGGCCAGCCCCAGCATTTT.